This T cell receptor (beta chain) was recorded in a study of identical twins. Per the germline V gene, CDR1 is MNHNS and CDR2 is SASEGT. The CDR3 runs to 16 residues. Trimming at V came to 8 bases and at J to 0 bases, leaving 4 bases not matched to a gene. Template switching added a universal primer site; cDNA carried unique molecular identifiers. TCRdb processed the 5' RACE reads anew with MiXCR; each CDR3 protein has one entry. This table has roughly 470,000 distinct CDR3 sequences, approximately 15% appearing once. A few counts support this clonotype. These data were also reused for a study on yellow fever vaccine responses in identical twins.

The J gene is TRBJ2-6, the V gene TRBV6-1; 10 bases fit TRBD2. This receptor was obtained from a young woman in good health. What was sequenced was CD4+ T cells sorted from blood. This CDR3 reads CASRLAGDSGANVLTF. In DNA, the CDR3 is TGTGCCAGCCGACTAGCGGGTGACTCTGGGGCCAACGTCCTGACTTTC.